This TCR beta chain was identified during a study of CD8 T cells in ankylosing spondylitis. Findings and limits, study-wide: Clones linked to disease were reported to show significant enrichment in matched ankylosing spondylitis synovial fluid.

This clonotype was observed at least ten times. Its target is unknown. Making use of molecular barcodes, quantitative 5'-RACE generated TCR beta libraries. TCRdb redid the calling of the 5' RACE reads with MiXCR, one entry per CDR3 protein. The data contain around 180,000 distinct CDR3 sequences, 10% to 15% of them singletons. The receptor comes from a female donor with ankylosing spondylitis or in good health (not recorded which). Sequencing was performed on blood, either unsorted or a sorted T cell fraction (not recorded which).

CDR3 region: CASSLTSGSSTDTQYF. The CDR3 nucleotides are TGCGCCAGCAGCTTGACCAGCGGATCTAGCACAGATACGCAGTATTTT. The genes are TRBV5-1 and TRBJ2-3; tentative D call: TRBD2 (5 bases). The CDR3 extends over 16 amino acids. Trimming shortened V by 1 base and J by 0 bases, and 12 bases separated the two germline ends. CDR1 is SGHRS and CDR2 is YFSETQ in the germline V gene.